The T cell receptor beta chain described here comes from a study of OX40 agonist ivuxolimab in advanced cancers. The method was immunoSEQ multiplex PCR; TCRdb's version includes in-frame clones alone and lacks a portion of them. The repertoire holds around 70,000 clones, with around 83% as singletons. For this clone: The target antigen is unknown.

General study results and limits: Clonal expansion from baseline to week 6 occurred in both CD4+ and CD8+ T cells. Among T cells, CD8+ cells averaged more expanded clones than CD4+ cells.

The length of the CDR3 is 16 residues. With 4 bases removed from V and 1 base from J, the gap between germline ends came to 14 bases. Per germline, CDR1 KGHSY and CDR2 FQNENV. Sequenced here: CD4+ or CD8+ T cells sorted from blood, sampled in a trial of the OX40 agonist ivuxolimab. The sequence came from an adult with an advanced solid tumor such as melanoma, head and neck, liver or kidney cancer. This sequence joins TRBV16 and TRBJ1-5; D might be TRBD1 (5 bases). The CDR3 nucleotides are TGTGCCAGCAGCCTCCGAGGGGTCTCCAGCAATCAGCCCCAGCATTTT. Translation gives CASSLRGVSSNQPQHF.